These 27 T cell receptor beta chains were sequenced from one sample in a study of graft-versus-host responses after intestinal transplantation. Some clones are missing from TCRdb's copy, which holds only in-frame ones; the method was immunoSEQ multiplex PCR. Here the sample spans 30,000 to 45,000 clones, about 94% being singletons. Which antigens these TCRs recognize remains unknown. Sample: unstimulated CD8+ T cells sorted from spleen or lymph node cells, taken before transplant. All receptors come from a human donor who was the organ donor for an intestinal transplant.

J is TRBJ1-2 and V is TRBV19; D is undetermined. This CDR3 contains 13 residues. From germline, CDR1 is LNHDA and CDR2 SQIVND (reference sequence). Trimming cost V 3 bases and J 1 base, with 6 bases left between them. CDR3 bases: TGTGCCAGTAGTATGGCCAGTAACTATGGCTACACCTTC. This encodes CASSMASNYGYTF.

The V and J genes are TRBV9 and TRBJ2-3; TRBD2 matches 11 bases. V shed 3 bases, J shed 4 bases, and the junction held 10 bases outside the gene matches. CDR1 is SGDLS, CDR2 YYNGEE, per germline. This CDR3 comprises 17 residues. CDR3 in amino acids: CASSEATSGRGADTQYF. The CDR3 nucleotides are TGTGCCAGCAGCGAGGCAACTAGCGGGAGAGGCGCAGATACGCAGTATTTT.

CDR3 sequence: CASSVGGISIYGYTF. CDR3 DNA: TGTGCCAGCAGCGTAGGAGGGATCTCAATCTATGGCTACACCTTC. The chain has TRBV9 and TRBJ1-2; no reliable D call. The V gene lost 0 bases and the J gene lost 4 bases, with 13 bases spanning the gap. The CDR3 is 15 amino acids. Germline V gene sequence: CDR1 SGDLS, CDR2 YYNGEE.

This chain links TRBV9 with TRBJ2-5; 9 bases agree with TRBD1. V shed 0 bases and J 2 bases; nucleotides not matched to a gene: 11. The CDR3 consists of 18 residues. The germline V gene has CDR1 SGDLS and CDR2 YYNGEE. CDR3 coding DNA: TGTGCCAGCAGCGTAGAAGGACGACAGGGGGTTGGGCAAGAGACCCAGTACTTC. Translated, it gives CASSVEGRQGVGQETQYF.

The chain joins TRBV4-1 to TRBJ2-1; D uncertain. CDR3 length: 14 amino acids. V was pared by 3 bases and J by 3 bases, with 9 bases between. The V gene's germline CDR1 is MGHRA and CDR2 YSYEKL. The CDR3: CASSQVAGYNEQFF. The CDR3 DNA is TGCGCCAGCAGCCAGGTAGCCGGCTACAATGAGCAGTTCTTC.

This clone showed up just once. The chain combines TRBV29-1 with TRBJ2-1; D might be TRBD2 (7 bases). The CDR3 spans 13 residues. Germline CDR1 reads SQVTM; CDR2 reads ANQGSEA. V shed 7 bases and J shed 5 bases, with 15 bases lying between them. DNA for the CDR3: TGCAGCGGTGGGGGGGGCAGGAACAATGAGCAGTTCTTC. It translates to CSGGGGRNNEQFF.

This sequence joins TRBV4-1 and TRBJ2-3; the match to TRBD2 covers 8 bases. The trim removed 0 bases at V and 3 bases at J, leaving 2 bases unmatched. This CDR3 region has 15 residues. CDR1 MGHRA and CDR2 YSYEKL come from the germline V gene. In DNA form, the CDR3 reads TGCGCCAGCAGCCAAGAGGCTAGCGGGACAGATACGCAGTATTTT. Protein sequence: CASSQEASGTDTQYF.

The rearrangement links TRBV7-6 to TRBJ2-7, with 8 positions matching TRBD2. The CDR3 loop spans 15 amino acids. V was pared by 3 bases and J by 4 bases, with 8 bases of the junction left unmatched. Germline CDR1 reads SGHVS; CDR2 reads FNYEAQ. CDR3 sequence reads: CASSFWSSGSYEQYF. CDR3 DNA: TGTGCCAGCAGCTTTTGGTCTAGCGGGTCTTACGAGCAGTACTTC.

The gene calls are TRBV28 and TRBJ1-1, with D uncertain. The CDR3 contains 13 residues. Looked up from germline, CDR1 is MDHEN and CDR2 is SYDVKM. Trimming removed 2 bases at V and 0 bases at J, with 4 bases between. DNA of the CDR3: TGTGCCAGCAGTTTAGGGGTGAACACTGAAGCTTTCTTT. This codes for CASSLGVNTEAFF.

J is TRBJ2-1 and V is TRBV27; the D gene is possibly TRBD1 (6 bases). Germline CDR1 MNHEY, CDR2 SMNVEV (reference sequence). The ends were cut back, 8 bases at V and 10 bases at J, with 18 bases in the middle. CDR3 size: 13 residues. In DNA, the CDR3 is TGTGCCAGCGCCCAGGGGCCGCTGGGGGAGCAGTTCTTC. It specifies CASAQGPLGEQFF.

The V call is TRBV30, the J call TRBJ2-5; D gene unclear. Judging by the DNA end, TRBJ2-7 fits better; the J call may be wrong. The CDR3 contains 14 residues. Germline loops: CDR1 GTSNPN, CDR2 SVGIG (reference sequence). CDR3 nucleotide sequence: TGTGCCTGGAGTGATAGGTGGACGTCCTACGAGCAGTACTTC. This gives the protein CAWSDRWTSYEQYF.

This rearrangement joins TRBV30 to TRBJ1-5; D ambiguous. This CDR3 is 12 amino acids long. V was clipped by 1 base and J by 4 bases, with 5 bases between them. The germline V gene encodes CDR1 GTSNPN and CDR2 SVGIG (reference sequence). CDR3 loop: CAWSAGNQPQHF. The CDR3 DNA sequence: TGTGCCTGGAGTGCGGGGAATCAGCCCCAGCATTTT. The variable domain in full, with the rest retrieved from reference TRBV30 and TRBJ1-5, is SQTIHQWPATLVQPVGSPLSLECTVEGTSNPNLYWYRQAAGRGLQLLFYSVGIGQISSEVPQNLSASRPQDRQFILSSKKLLLSDSGFYLCAWSAGNQPQHFGDGTRLSIL.

The chain links TRBV5-1 to TRBJ2-3; D gene unclear. The CDR3 has 14 amino acids. Germline V lookup: CDR1 SGHRS, CDR2 YFSETQ. V was clipped by 0 bases and J by 1 base, with 6 bases between them. The CDR3 DNA is TGCGCCAGCAGCTTGGTTTGGGGCACAGATACGCAGTATTTT. It yields the protein CASSLVWGTDTQYF.

The chain uses TRBV27 and TRBJ2-5, with 8 bases identical to TRBD2. The J call may be in error: the DNA end matches TRBJ2-7 better. Germline CDR1 is MNHEY and CDR2 is SMNVEV (reference sequence). The CDR3 has 14 amino acids. The DNA of the CDR3 is TGTGCCAGCAACGGGGGGGACGGGGCCTACGAGCAGTACTTC. Protein product: CASNGGDGAYEQYF.

Here the CDR3 DNA reads TGTGCCAGCAGTTACAGGAGCGGGAGTGGCTCAGATACGCAGTATTTT. Translated, it gives CASSYRSGSGSDTQYF. The V call is TRBV6-5, the J call TRBJ2-3, with 8 bases matching TRBD2. Germline V gives CDR1 MNHEY, CDR2 SVGAGI. Trimming at V came to 2 bases and at J to 4 bases, leaving 8 bases not matched to a gene. There are 16 residues in the CDR3.

The J gene is TRBJ2-1, the V gene TRBV13, with D unresolved. CDR1 PRHDT and CDR2 FYEKMQ come from the germline V gene (reference sequence). The CDR3 length is 11 residues. V was pared by 3 bases and J by 8 bases, with 5 bases between. CDR3 bases: TGTGCCAGCAGCTTCGACGATGAGCAGTTCTTC. It yields the protein CASSFDDEQFF.

In DNA, the CDR3 is TGTGCCAGCAGCTTAGATGGGACCCTTTCCTACAATGAGCAGTTCTTC. Its translation is CASSLDGTLSYNEQFF. The rearrangement links TRBV11-1 to TRBJ2-1; D is tentatively TRBD1 or TRBD2 (5 bases each). This CDR3 has 16 amino acids. Germline CDR1 reads SGHAT; CDR2 reads FQDESV (reference sequence). Trimming took off 1 base at V and 1 base at J, with 11 bases between the two ends.

V usage is TRBV13 and J usage is TRBJ2-1; D not resolved. V was cut by 1 base and J by 9 bases, with 10 bases left in between. This CDR3 is built from 13 residues. Germline V gene data show CDR1 as PRHDT and CDR2 as FYEKMQ (reference sequence). The CDR3 region has the DNA TGTGCCAGCAGCTTAGAGGACGGCGGTGAGCAGTTCTTC. Translation: CASSLEDGGEQFF.

This clone has only one observation. CDR3 region: CASSSTGGAQPQHF. Here the CDR3 DNA reads TGTGCCAGCAGTTCGACAGGGGGTGCTCAGCCCCAGCATTTT. V usage is TRBV6-1 and J usage is TRBJ1-5; TRBD1 agrees at 9 bases. Germline CDR1 reads MNHNS; CDR2 reads SASEGT. The V and J ends lost 5 bases and 6 bases, in that order; junction bases with no gene match: 5. The length of the CDR3 is 14 residues.

The chain combines TRBV9 with TRBJ2-7; 7 positions agree with TRBD2. V was clipped by 5 bases and J by 1 base; unmatched bases: 6. The CDR3 consists of 14 residues. The germline gives CDR1 SGDLS, CDR2 YYNGEE. The CDR3 region is CASSPGLPSYEQYF. Written as DNA, the CDR3 is TGTGCCAGCAGTCCGGGACTACCTTCCTACGAGCAGTACTTC.

The genes are TRBV9 and TRBJ1-2; TRBD1 matches at 10 bases. The CDR3 extends over 16 amino acids. V shed 1 base and J 4 bases; nucleotides not matched to a gene: 7. Germline values: CDR1 SGDLS, CDR2 YYNGEE. The CDR3 DNA reads as TGTGCCAGCAGCGTAACCCGGACAGGGGGTACCTATGGCTACACCTTC. This codes for CASSVTRTGGTYGYTF.

The chain employs TRBV6-6 and TRBJ2-5; 11 positions agree with TRBD2. CDR1 MNHNY and CDR2 SVGAGI come from the germline V gene (reference sequence). The CDR3 sequence is 15 residues long. V trimming: 5 bases; J trimming: 5 bases; junction bases outside the gene matches: 7. CDR3 loop: CASSRSGRALETQYF. CDR3 nucleotides: TGTGCCAGCAGTCGTAGCGGGAGGGCTTTGGAGACCCAGTACTTC.

The rearrangement links TRBV21-1 to TRBJ2-4; TRBD2 is the table's D call and was not checked against the DNA. TRBV21-1 is assigned pseudogene status. CDR3 length: 16 residues. CDR3 bases: TGTGCCAGCAGCAAAGTCTGCCGGGGGGCCAAAAACATTCAGTACTTC. Encoded protein: CASSKVCRGAKNIQYF.

The chain links TRBV5-6 to TRBJ1-1; TRBD1 is a possible D gene (6 bases). CDR3 length equals 15 residues. V lost 0 bases, J lost 3 bases, and 12 bases lay in between. From germline, CDR1 is SGHDT and CDR2 YYEEEE. The CDR3 here is CASSLDPGAYTEAFF. CDR3 in DNA: TGTGCCAGCAGCTTGGATCCAGGGGCGTACACTGAAGCTTTCTTT.

The chain uses TRBV27 and TRBJ2-7; the D is unclear. V was shortened by 3 bases and J by 6 bases, with 15 bases between the two germline ends. CDR1 is MNHEY and CDR2 is SMNVEV in the germline V gene (reference sequence). The CDR3 totals 14 residues. DNA for the CDR3: TGTGCCAGCAGTTTTGGGATGGTTGGCTGCGAGCAGTACTTC. Translation gives CASSFGMVGCEQYF.

This rearrangement joins TRBV19 to TRBJ2-3; 7 bases are shared with TRBD2. This CDR3 has 16 residues. The V segment lost 3 bases and the J segment 4 bases; nucleotides outside the gene matches: 10. Germline CDR1 is LNHDA and CDR2 is SQIVND (reference sequence). The CDR3 region has the DNA TGTGCCAGTAGTATCCTGGGGAGTGGGGGGGCAGATACGCAGTATTTT. Protein product: CASSILGSGGADTQYF.

The chain is built from TRBV27 and TRBJ2-1; 8 bases fit TRBD1. This CDR3 comprises 18 residues. The junction had 17 bases not matched to a gene; V was cut back by 8 bases and J by 2 bases. The V gene's germline CDR1 is MNHEY and CDR2 SMNVEV (reference sequence). This CDR3 reads CASAHLPARGPPYNEQFF. DNA for the CDR3: TGTGCCAGCGCCCATTTGCCGGCCAGGGGGCCCCCCTACAATGAGCAGTTCTTC.